This T cell receptor beta chain derives from a study of Ad26.COV2.S vaccination and SARS-CoV-2 variants. On the study more broadly: Intramuscular Ad26.COV2.S doses were given once or twice, 56 days apart. Study-level results: It was reported that spike-specific CD8+ and CD4+ T cell responses were substantially broad after vaccination. Vaccinees showed greater spike-specific TCR breadth than placebo recipients.

Treatment given: roughly 20 received Ad26.COV2.S at low or high dose, single or two shots; about 5 received placebo; per-sample allocation not given. Day 63 after the first vaccine or placebo injection was the time point for sampling. Built on an Ad26 vector, the vaccine expressed Wuhan-strain SARS-CoV-2 spike. In regard to this clone: Its antigen remains unidentified.

Repertoires were generated with immunoSEQ multiplex PCR, while TCRdb's copy carries only in-frame clones and drops some. The data show hundreds of thousands of clones, with approximately 90% seen just once and 12% held by the top ten. Specimen: peripheral blood, collected in a trial of Ad26.COV2.S vaccine versus placebo. The TCR originated in a person aged 18-60 years who received the Ad26.COV2.S COVID-19 vaccine or a placebo.

The CDR3 DNA reads TGTGCCAGCAGCTTATCCGATGGAGAGACCCAGTACTTC. This sequence encodes CASSLSDGETQYF. The J gene is TRBJ2-5, the V gene TRBV7-2; D is unclear. Germline values: CDR1 SGHTA, CDR2 FQGNSA. V was cut by 2 bases and J by 4 bases, with 8 bases left in between. There are 13 residues in the CDR3.